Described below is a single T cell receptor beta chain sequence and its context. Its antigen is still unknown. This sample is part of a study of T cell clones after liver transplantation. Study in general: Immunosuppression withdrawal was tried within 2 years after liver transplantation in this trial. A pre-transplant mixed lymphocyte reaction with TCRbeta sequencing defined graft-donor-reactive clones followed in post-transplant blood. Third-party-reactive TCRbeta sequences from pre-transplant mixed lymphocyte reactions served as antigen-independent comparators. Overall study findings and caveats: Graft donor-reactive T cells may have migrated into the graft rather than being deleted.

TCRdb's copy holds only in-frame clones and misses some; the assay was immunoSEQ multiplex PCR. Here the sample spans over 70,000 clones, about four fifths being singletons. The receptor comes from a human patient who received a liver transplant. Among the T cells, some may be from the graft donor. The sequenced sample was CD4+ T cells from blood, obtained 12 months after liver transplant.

As DNA, the CDR3 is TGTGCCAGCACCCTACGATTCCGACAGGGACCGGCTCAAGAGACCCAGTACTTC. Its protein is CASTLRFRQGPAQETQYF. The chain couples TRBV27 to TRBJ2-5; 7 bases line up with TRBD1. With 7 bases clipped from V and 2 bases from J, the junction kept 19 bases outside the gene matches. The CDR3 totals 18 residues. In germline, CDR1 is MNHEY, CDR2 SMNVEV (reference sequence).